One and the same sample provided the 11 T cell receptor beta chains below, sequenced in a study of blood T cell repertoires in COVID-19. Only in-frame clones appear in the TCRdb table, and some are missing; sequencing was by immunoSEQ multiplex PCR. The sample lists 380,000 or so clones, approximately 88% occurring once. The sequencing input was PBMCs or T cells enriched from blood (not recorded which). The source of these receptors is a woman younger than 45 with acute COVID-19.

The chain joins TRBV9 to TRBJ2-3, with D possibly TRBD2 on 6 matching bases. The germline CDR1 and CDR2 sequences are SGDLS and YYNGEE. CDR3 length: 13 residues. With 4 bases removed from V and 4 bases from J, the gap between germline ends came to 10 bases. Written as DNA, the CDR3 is TGTGCCAGCAGCCCCCCGGGGGCAGATACGCAGTATTTT. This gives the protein CASSPPGADTQYF.

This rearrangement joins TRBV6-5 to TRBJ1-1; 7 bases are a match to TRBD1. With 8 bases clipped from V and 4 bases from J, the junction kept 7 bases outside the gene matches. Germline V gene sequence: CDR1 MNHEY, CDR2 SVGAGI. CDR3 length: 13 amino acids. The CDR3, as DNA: TGTGCCAGCTCGAGGACAGGACGCACTGAAGCTTTCTTT. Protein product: CASSRTGRTEAFF.

CDR3 protein: CASSQDLGTGNEKLFF. CDR3 sequence (DNA): TGTGCCAGCAGCCAAGATCTGGGGACAGGGAATGAAAAACTGTTTTTT. The V gene is TRBV3-1 (or the pseudogene TRBV3-2), the J gene TRBJ1-4; 9 bases agree with TRBD1. Germline CDR1 is LGHDT and CDR2 is YNNKEL (reference sequence). Trimming removed 0 bases from V and 5 bases from J; junction bases left unmatched: 4. This CDR3 region has 16 residues.

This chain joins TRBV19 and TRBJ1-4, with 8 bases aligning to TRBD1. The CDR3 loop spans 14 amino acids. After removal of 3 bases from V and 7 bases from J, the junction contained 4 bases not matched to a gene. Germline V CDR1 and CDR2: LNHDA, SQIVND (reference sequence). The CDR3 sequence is CASSMRTGPEKLFF. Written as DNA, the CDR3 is TGTGCCAGTAGTATGCGGACAGGGCCTGAAAAACTGTTTTTT.

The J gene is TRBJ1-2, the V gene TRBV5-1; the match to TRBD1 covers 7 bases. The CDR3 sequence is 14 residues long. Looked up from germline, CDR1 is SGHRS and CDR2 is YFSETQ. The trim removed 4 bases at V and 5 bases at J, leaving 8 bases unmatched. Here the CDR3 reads CASSMTGSAYGYTF. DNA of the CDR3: TGCGCCAGCAGCATGACAGGGAGCGCATATGGCTACACCTTC.

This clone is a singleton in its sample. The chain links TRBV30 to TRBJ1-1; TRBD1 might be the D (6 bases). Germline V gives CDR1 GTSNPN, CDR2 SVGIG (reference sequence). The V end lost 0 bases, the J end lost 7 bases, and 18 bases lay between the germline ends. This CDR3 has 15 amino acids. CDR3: CAWSVRKPRGGEAFF. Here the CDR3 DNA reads TGTGCCTGGAGTGTACGAAAACCTCGAGGGGGTGAAGCTTTCTTT.

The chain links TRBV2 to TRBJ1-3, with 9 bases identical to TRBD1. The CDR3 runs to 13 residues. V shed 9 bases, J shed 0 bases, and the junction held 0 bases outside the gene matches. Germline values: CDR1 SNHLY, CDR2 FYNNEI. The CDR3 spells CARTGGSGNTIYF. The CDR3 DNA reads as TGTGCCAGGACAGGGGGCTCTGGAAACACCATATATTTT.

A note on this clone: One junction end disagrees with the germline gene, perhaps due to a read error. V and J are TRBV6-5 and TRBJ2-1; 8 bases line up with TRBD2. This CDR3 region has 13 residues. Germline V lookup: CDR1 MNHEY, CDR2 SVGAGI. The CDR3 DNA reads TGTGCCAGCAGTTACCAGTCCGAACTAGCGGTGCTCTTC. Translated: CASSYQSELAVLF.

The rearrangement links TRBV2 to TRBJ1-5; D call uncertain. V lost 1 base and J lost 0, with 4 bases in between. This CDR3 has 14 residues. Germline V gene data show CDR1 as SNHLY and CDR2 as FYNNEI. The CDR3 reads CASSEDYSNQPQHF. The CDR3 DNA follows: TGTGCCAGCAGTGAAGATTATAGCAATCAGCCCCAGCATTTT.

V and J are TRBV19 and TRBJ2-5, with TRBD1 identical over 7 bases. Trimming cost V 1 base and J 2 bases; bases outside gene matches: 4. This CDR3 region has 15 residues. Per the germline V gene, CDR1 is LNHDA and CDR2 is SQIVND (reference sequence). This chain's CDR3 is CASSIAGRGQETQYF. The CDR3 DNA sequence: TGTGCCAGTAGTATAGCCGGCAGGGGGCAAGAGACCCAGTACTTC.

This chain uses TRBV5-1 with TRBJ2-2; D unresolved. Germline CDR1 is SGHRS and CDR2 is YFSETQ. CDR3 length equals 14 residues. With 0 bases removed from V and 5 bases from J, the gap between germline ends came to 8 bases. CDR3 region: CASSLGPETGELFF. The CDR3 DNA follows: TGCGCCAGCAGCTTGGGCCCGGAGACCGGGGAGCTGTTTTTT.